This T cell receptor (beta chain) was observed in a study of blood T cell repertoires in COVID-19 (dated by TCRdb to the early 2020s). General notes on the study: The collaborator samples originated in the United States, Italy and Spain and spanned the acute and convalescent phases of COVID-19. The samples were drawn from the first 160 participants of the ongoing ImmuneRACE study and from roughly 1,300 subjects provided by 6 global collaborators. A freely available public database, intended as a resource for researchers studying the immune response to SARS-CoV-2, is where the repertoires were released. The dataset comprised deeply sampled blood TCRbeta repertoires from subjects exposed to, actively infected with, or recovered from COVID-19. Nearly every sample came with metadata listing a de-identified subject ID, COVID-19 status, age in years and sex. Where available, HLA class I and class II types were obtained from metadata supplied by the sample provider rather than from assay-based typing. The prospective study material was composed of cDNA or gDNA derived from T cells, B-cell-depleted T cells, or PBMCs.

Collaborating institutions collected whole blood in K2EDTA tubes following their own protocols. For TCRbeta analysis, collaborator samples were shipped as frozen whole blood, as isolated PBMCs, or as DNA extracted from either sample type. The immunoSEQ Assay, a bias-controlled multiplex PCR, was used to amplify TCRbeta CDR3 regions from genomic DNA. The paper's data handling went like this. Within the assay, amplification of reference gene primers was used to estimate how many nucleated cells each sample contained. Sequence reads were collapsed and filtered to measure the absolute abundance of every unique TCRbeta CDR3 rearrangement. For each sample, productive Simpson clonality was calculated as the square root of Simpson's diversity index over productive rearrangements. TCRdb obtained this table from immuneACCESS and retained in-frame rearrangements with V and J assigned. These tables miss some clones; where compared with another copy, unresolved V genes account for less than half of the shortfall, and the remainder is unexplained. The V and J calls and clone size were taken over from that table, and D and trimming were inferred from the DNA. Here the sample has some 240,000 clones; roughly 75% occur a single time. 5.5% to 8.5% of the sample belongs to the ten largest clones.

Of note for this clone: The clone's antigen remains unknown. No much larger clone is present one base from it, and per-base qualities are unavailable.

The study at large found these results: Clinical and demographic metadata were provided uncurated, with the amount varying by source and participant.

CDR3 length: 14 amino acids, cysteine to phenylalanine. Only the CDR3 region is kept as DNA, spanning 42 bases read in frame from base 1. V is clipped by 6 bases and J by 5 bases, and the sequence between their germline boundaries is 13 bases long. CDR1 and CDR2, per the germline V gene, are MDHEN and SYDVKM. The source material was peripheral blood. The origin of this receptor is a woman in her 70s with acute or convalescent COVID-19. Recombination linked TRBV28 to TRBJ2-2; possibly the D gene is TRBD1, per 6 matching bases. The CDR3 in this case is CASRVGAGTGELFF. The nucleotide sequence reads TGTGCCAGCAGGGTGGGGGCAGGGACCGGGGAGCTGTTTTTT.